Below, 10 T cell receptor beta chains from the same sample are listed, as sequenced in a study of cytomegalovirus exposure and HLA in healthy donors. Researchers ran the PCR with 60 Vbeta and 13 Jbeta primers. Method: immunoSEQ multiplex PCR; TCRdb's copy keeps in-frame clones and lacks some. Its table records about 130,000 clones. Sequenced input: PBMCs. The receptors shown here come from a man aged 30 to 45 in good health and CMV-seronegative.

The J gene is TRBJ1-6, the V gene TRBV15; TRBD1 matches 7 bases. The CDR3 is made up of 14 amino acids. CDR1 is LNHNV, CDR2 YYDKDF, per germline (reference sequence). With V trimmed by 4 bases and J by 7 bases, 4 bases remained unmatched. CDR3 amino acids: CATSKGQLNSPLHF. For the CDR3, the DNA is TGTGCCACCAGCAAGGGACAGTTGAATTCACCCCTCCACTTT.

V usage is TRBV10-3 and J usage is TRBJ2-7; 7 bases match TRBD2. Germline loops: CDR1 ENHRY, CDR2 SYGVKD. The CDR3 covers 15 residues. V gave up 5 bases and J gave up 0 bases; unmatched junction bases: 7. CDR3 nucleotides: TGTGCCATCAGTCGGGAGCGGGATACCTCCTACGAGCAGTACTTC. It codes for CAISRERDTSYEQYF.

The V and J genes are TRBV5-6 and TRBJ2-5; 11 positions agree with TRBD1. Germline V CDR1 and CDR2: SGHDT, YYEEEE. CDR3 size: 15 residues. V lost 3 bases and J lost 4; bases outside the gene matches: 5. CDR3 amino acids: CASSSGQGAGETQYF. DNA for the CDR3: TGTGCCAGCAGCTCCGGACAGGGGGCGGGAGAGACCCAGTACTTC.

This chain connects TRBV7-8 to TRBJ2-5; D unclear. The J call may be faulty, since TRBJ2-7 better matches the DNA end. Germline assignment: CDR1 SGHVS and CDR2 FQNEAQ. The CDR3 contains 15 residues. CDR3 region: CASSLDPPGAYEQYF. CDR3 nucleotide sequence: TGTGCCAGCAGCTTAGATCCGCCTGGGGCCTACGAGCAGTACTTC.

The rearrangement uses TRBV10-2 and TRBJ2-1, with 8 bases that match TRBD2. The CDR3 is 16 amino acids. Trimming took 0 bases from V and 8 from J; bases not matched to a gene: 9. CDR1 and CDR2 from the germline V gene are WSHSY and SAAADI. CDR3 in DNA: TGCGCCAGCAGTGAGTCAGTCTTGGGGACTAGGGATGAGCAGTTCTTC. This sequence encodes CASSESVLGTRDEQFF.

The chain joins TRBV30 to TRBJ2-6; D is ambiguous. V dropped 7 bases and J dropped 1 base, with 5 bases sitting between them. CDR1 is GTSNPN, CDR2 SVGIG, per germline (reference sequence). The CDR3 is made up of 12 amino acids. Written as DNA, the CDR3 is TGTGCCTCCCCATCTGGGGCCAACGTCCTGACTTTC. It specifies CASPSGANVLTF.

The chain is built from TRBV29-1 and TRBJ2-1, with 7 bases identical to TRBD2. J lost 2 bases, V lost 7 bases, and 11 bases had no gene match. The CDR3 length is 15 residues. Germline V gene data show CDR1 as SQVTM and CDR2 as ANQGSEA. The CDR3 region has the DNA TGCAGCGCTGGGGGAGGGGCGGGTCCCTACAATGAGCAGTTCTTC. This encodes CSAGGGAGPYNEQFF.

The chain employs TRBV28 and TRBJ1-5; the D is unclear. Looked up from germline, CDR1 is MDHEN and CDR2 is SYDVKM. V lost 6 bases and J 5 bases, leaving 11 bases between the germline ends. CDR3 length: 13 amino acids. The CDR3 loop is CASSYDTYQPQHF. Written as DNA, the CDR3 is TGTGCCAGCAGCTATGACACTTATCAGCCCCAGCATTTT.

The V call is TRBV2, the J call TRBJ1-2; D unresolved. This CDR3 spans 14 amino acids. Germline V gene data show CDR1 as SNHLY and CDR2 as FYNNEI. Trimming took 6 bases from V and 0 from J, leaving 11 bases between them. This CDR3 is CASSLYAPNYGYTF. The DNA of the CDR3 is TGTGCCAGCAGCCTGTATGCGCCTAACTATGGCTACACCTTC.

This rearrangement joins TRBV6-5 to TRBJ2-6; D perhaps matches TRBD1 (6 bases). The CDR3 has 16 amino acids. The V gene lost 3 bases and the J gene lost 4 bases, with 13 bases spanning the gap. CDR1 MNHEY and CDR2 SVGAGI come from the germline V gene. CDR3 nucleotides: TGTGCCAGCAGTTATAACAGGGCCGGAGGGGCCAACGTCCTGACTTTC. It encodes CASSYNRAGGANVLTF.